The rows below give T cell receptor beta chains drawn from one sample of a study of cytomegalovirus exposure and HLA in healthy donors. Clones were sequenced by immunoSEQ multiplex PCR, and TCRdb holds only the in-frame ones, with some missing. The sample includes roughly 230,000 clones, 80% to 90% of them seen just once. Material for sequencing was PBMCs. The origin of the receptors is a girl aged 2 to 10 in good health and CMV-seronegative. CDR3s include the opening cysteine and the closing phenylalanine or tryptophan. A D gene is named only where the DNA matches it firmly. Clone size is given for some rows only: seen once, a few or many times, or a class if the clone is expanded.

V gene,J gene,clone size,CDR3 length,D gene,CDR3 protein,CDR3 DNA
TRBV10-3,TRBJ1-3,once,17,TRBD1,CAISESRGGGGGNTIYF,TGTGCCATCAGTGAGTCGAGAGGGGGCGGAGGTGGAAACACCATATATTTT
TRBV7-6,TRBJ1-2,NA,12,TRBD1,CASSGQGYGYTF,TGTGCCAGCAGCGGACAGGGCTATGGCTACACCTTC
TRBV5-4,TRBJ2-7,few,13,TRBD1,CASSSGTGFEQYF,TGTGCCAGCAGCTCCGGGACAGGTTTCGAGCAGTACTTC
TRBV15,TRBJ2-7,NA,13,NA,CATSIPGSYEQYF,TGTGCCACCAGCATCCCGGGGTCCTACGAGCAGTACTTC
TRBV6-5,TRBJ1-1,once,13,TRBD1,CASIKGGTSEAFF,TGTGCCAGCATAAAAGGGGGCACCTCTGAAGCTTTCTTT
TRBV30,TRBJ2-5,once,16,TRBD2,CAWRWGIAGAGETQYF,TGTGCCTGGAGGTGGGGGATAGCGGGGGCGGGGGAGACCCAGTACTTC
TRBV7-9,TRBJ1-6,NA,14,NA,CASSLGQGYSPLHF,TGTGCCAGCAGCTTAGGTCAGGGCTATTCACCCCTCCACTTT
TRBV6-4,TRBJ2-3,NA,16,TRBD1,CASRPPGQTSTDTQYF,TGTGCCAGCAGGCCCCCGGGACAGACAAGCACAGATACGCAGTATTTT
TRBV5-5,TRBJ2-5,NA,14,NA,CASRPTIDQETQYF,TGTGCCAGCAGACCGACTATAGATCAAGAGACCCAGTACTTC
TRBV7-9,TRBJ1-1,NA,16,TRBD1,CASSLKSRGRSTEAFF,TGTGCCAGCAGCTTAAAGTCCAGGGGGCGCAGCACTGAAGCTTTCTTT
TRBV10-3,TRBJ2-7,once,15,TRBD2,CAISEPSGGAYEQYF,TGTGCCATCAGTGAGCCTAGCGGGGGGGCCTACGAGCAGTACTTC
TRBV18,TRBJ2-1,NA,15,TRBD1,CASSPRGTAYNEQFF,TGTGCCAGCTCACCACGGGGGACAGCGTACAATGAGCAGTTCTTC
TRBV5-6,TRBJ2-7,NA,12,NA,CASTYDNYEQYF,TGTGCCAGCACCTATGACAACTACGAGCAGTACTTC
TRBV7-8,TRBJ2-7,NA,17,NA,CASSPRLGGGSSYEQYF,TGTGCCAGCAGCCCACGACTTGGAGGGGGCAGCTCCTACGAGCAGTACTTC
TRBV27,TRBJ2-5,NA,15,TRBD2,CASRDPGLGKETQYF,TGTGCCAGCAGGGACCCGGGACTAGGTAAAGAGACCCAGTACTTC
TRBV6-1,TRBJ1-2,NA,11,NA,CASLMEYGYTF,TGTGCCAGCCTTATGGAGTATGGCTACACCTTC
TRBV28,TRBJ1-6,few,14,NA,CASRQVGSNSPLHF,TGTGCCAGCAGACAGGTTGGGTCGAATTCACCCCTCCACTTT
TRBV5-1,TRBJ2-3,NA,15,TRBD2,CASRRSGGNTDTQYF,TGCGCCAGCAGGCGGAGCGGGGGTAACACAGATACGCAGTATTTT
TRBV5-1,TRBJ2-1,NA,15,NA,CASSLVLGAGNEQFF,TGCGCCAGCAGCTTGGTATTAGGGGCCGGGAATGAGCAGTTCTTC
TRBV7-2,TRBJ2-3,NA,13,NA,CASSFRDTDTQYF,TGTGCCAGCAGCTTCCGGGACACAGATACGCAGTATTTT
TRBV4-1,TRBJ2-5,NA,14,NA,CASSQDFSRQTQYF,TGCGCCAGCAGCCAAGATTTTAGCCGCCAGACCCAGTACTTC
TRBV5-1,TRBJ2-7,NA,15,TRBD2,CASSLELAGGREQYF,TGCGCCAGCAGCTTGGAACTAGCGGGGGGGCGAGAGCAGTACTTC
TRBV9,TRBJ1-2,once,14,NA,CASSTQTGEYGYTF,TGTGCCAGCAGCACCCAGACCGGGGAGTATGGCTACACCTTC
TRBV18,TRBJ2-7,few,14,TRBD1,CASSGQGNSYEQYF,TGTGCCAGCTCAGGACAGGGAAATTCCTACGAGCAGTACTTC
TRBV25-1,TRBJ2-5,NA,15,TRBD2,CASSARASGRETQYF,TGTGCCAGCAGCGCCCGGGCTAGCGGGAGAGAGACCCAGTACTTC
TRBV29-1,TRBJ2-3,NA,15,NA,CSVVAGAPSTDTQYF,TGCAGCGTTGTAGCAGGGGCGCCTAGCACAGATACGCAGTATTTT
TRBV9,TRBJ1-1,NA,12,NA,CASSVAGAEAFF,TGTGCCAGCAGCGTAGCCGGGGCTGAAGCTTTCTTT
TRBV25-1,TRBJ1-2,NA,15,NA,CASSFGGGQNYGYTF,TGTGCCAGCAGTTTTGGCGGGGGCCAGAACTATGGCTACACCTTC
TRBV27,TRBJ2-7,NA,14,NA,CASSPGDRSYEQYF,TGTGCCAGCAGTCCAGGAGACAGGTCCTACGAGCAGTACTTC
TRBV11-2,TRBJ1-1,NA,14,NA,CASSLTLEGTEAFF,TGTGCCAGCAGCCTGACTCTCGAAGGCACTGAAGCTTTCTTT
TRBV7-9,TRBJ2-1,NA,15,TRBD2,CASSLSGDRYDEQFF,TGTGCCAGCAGCTTAAGCGGGGATCGATACGATGAGCAGTTCTTC
TRBV4-1,TRBJ1-5,NA,14,NA,CASSPHLYNQPQHF,TGCGCCAGCAGCCCGCACCTATATAATCAGCCCCAGCATTTT
TRBV4-1,TRBJ2-3,NA,14,NA,CASSPRTSTDTQYF,TGCGCCAGCAGCCCGAGGACTAGCACAGATACGCAGTATTTT
TRBV5-6,TRBJ1-1,few,15,NA,CASSLVDRKNTEAFF,TGTGCCAGCAGCTTGGTAGACAGGAAGAACACTGAAGCTTTCTTT